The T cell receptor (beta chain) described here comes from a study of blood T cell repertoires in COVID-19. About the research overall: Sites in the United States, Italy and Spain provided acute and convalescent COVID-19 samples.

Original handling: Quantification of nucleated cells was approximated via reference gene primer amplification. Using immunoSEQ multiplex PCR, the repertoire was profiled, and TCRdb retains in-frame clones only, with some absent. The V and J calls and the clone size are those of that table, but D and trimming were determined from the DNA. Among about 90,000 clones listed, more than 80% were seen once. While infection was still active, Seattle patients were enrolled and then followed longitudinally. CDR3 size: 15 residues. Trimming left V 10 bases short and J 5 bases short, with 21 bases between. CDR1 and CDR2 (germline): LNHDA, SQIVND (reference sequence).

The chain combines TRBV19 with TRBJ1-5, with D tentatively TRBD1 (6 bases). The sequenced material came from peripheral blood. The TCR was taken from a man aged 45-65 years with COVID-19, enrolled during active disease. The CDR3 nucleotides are TGTGCCACCCGGCTCGGGGGGCTCGGAGATCAGCCCCAGCATTTT. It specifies CATRLGGLGDQPQHF.